These 15 T cell receptor beta chains were all obtained from the same sample, sequenced in a study of blood T cell repertoires in COVID-19. Measured with immunoSEQ multiplex PCR; TCRdb has only the in-frame clones, and not every one. The table includes roughly 250,000 clones, roughly 80% detected once. The source material was peripheral blood. The receptors stem from a woman of 80 years or more with active or convalescent COVID-19.

The CDR3 protein is CASATGGQRGYTF. The CDR3 region has the DNA TGTGCCAGCGCCACGGGGGGGCAGCGGGGCTACACCTTC. The rearrangement links TRBV12-3 or TRBV12-4 to TRBJ1-2; D is possibly TRBD1 (6 bases). Trimming left V 8 bases short and J 8 bases short, with 18 bases between. The CDR3 covers 13 residues.

The chain combines TRBV4-1 with TRBJ2-1, with 12 nucleotides matching TRBD2. Per the germline V gene, CDR1 is MGHRA and CDR2 is YSYEKL. The V gene end was trimmed by 2 bases and the J gene end by 10 bases; junction bases not matched to a gene: 6. The CDR3 has 15 residues. CDR3 loop: CASSQRLAGEGEQFF. The CDR3 bases are TGCGCCAGCAGCCAACGACTAGCGGGAGAAGGGGAGCAGTTCTTC.

The chain links TRBV10-1 to TRBJ1-1; the match to TRBD1 covers 11 bases. Germline CDR1 is WNHNN and CDR2 is SYGVQD (reference sequence). The CDR3 spans 16 residues. V shed 6 bases and J 5 bases; nucleotides not matched to a gene: 11. In nucleotides, the CDR3 is TGCGCCAGCAGGATTCTCCGGGACAGGGGGAGTACTGAAGCTTTCTTT. As protein: CASRILRDRGSTEAFF.

This clone was observed once. The J gene is TRBJ2-7, the V gene TRBV30; TRBD2 might be the D (6 bases). In germline, CDR1 is GTSNPN, CDR2 SVGIG (reference sequence). This CDR3 is built from 13 residues. Deletions cut 3 bases from V and 3 bases from J, with 12 bases between. DNA for the CDR3: TGTGCCTGGAGCGGGGGTCTCGGCTACGAGCAGTACTTC. This sequence encodes CAWSGGLGYEQYF.

This chain connects TRBV11-2 to TRBJ2-3, with D possibly matching TRBD2 (5 bases). V shed 3 bases and J shed 3 bases, with 16 bases lying between them. CDR3 length: 16 amino acids. Per germline, CDR1 SGHAT and CDR2 FQNNGV. The DNA of the CDR3 is TGTGCCAGCAGCTTGTCGGGTCGGAGGAGAACAGATACGCAGTATTTT. Translating it yields CASSLSGRRRTDTQYF.

This CDR3 is CASSEAVSSGNTIYF. Written as DNA, the CDR3 is TGTGCCAGCAGCGAGGCCGTAAGCTCTGGAAACACCATATATTTT. V is TRBV11-2 and J is TRBJ1-3; no clear D. CDR1 and CDR2 from the germline V gene are SGHAT and FQNNGV. This CDR3 is built from 15 residues. Trimming took 5 bases from V and 0 from J, leaving 11 bases between them.

This clone was seen only a few times. CDR3 coding DNA: TGTGCCAGCAGCCCCACTAGCGGGGGGGCCGTAGAGACCCAGTACTTC. Its translation: CASSPTSGGAVETQYF. The chain uses TRBV9 and TRBJ2-5; 13 nucleotides match TRBD2. The CDR3 sequence is 16 residues long. From germline, CDR1 is SGDLS and CDR2 YYNGEE. J gave up 4 bases and V 4 bases, and 7 bases lay outside the gene matches. Complete variable domain (other parts from reference TRBV9 and TRBJ2-5): DSGVTQTPKHLITATGQRVTLRCSPRSGDLSVYWYQQSLDQGLQFLIQYYNGEERAKGNILERFSAQQFPDLHSELNLSSLELGDSALYFCASSPTSGGAVETQYFGPGTRLLVL.

V is TRBV7-9 and J is TRBJ2-1; D unresolved. V was shortened by 0 bases and J by 13 bases, with 13 bases between the two germline ends. CDR3 length equals 13 residues. CDR1 and CDR2 from the germline V gene are SEHNR and FQNEAQ (reference sequence). The CDR3 sequence: CASSLAQVWAQFF. The CDR3 region has the DNA TGTGCCAGCAGCTTAGCGCAAGTCTGGGCCCAGTTCTTC.

CDR3 coding DNA: TGTGCCAGCAGTCCGGACAGGGCTGGAAACACCATATATTTT. Amino acid sequence: CASSPDRAGNTIYF. The chain recombines TRBV6-2 or TRBV6-3 with TRBJ1-3, with 8 bases lining up with TRBD1. Losses at the gene ends were 5 bases for V and 2 bases for J; bases not matched to a gene: 2. Germline V gives CDR1 MNHEY, CDR2 SVGEGT. This CDR3 contains 14 residues.

V and J are TRBV29-1 and TRBJ1-2, with 7 bases lining up with TRBD1. Looked up from germline, CDR1 is SQVTM and CDR2 is ANQGSEA. The CDR3 runs to 11 residues. Trimming took 5 bases from V and 12 from J; bases not matched to a gene: 9. In DNA form, the CDR3 reads TGCAGCGTTCGCGACAGGGCAAGCGACACCTTC. This sequence encodes CSVRDRASDTF.

This clone was seen a few times. The V gene is TRBV4-1, the J gene TRBJ2-7, with D hard to call. Germline lookup yields CDR1 MGHRA and CDR2 YSYEKL. Between the trimmed V and J ends, which lost 4 bases and 7 bases, there was a span of 20 bases. The CDR3 is 15 residues long. CDR3 in amino acids: CASSLQREQPREQYF. The CDR3 DNA follows: TGCGCCAGCAGCCTCCAGCGAGAGCAACCGAGGGAGCAGTACTTC.

V and J are TRBV6-6 and TRBJ2-7, with D perhaps matching TRBD1 (6 bases). CDR3 size: 16 residues. The ends were cut back, 3 bases at V and 0 bases at J, with 15 bases in the middle. Germline assignment: CDR1 MNHNY and CDR2 SVGAGI (reference sequence). CDR3 sequence reads: CASSYGYRVGSYEQYF. The DNA of the CDR3 is TGTGCCAGCAGTTATGGCTACAGGGTGGGCTCCTACGAGCAGTACTTC.

The rearrangement uses TRBV3-1 (or the pseudogene TRBV3-2) and TRBJ1-6; 7 bases match TRBD1. The CDR3 spans 14 residues. The V gene end was trimmed by 5 bases and the J gene end by 5 bases; junction bases not matched to a gene: 3. Germline-derived CDR1 and CDR2 are LGHDT and YNNKEL (reference sequence). The DNA for the CDR3 is TGTGCCAGCAGCTGGGGACAGAATAATTCACCCCTCCACTTT. It specifies CASSWGQNNSPLHF.

The chain recombines TRBV2 with TRBJ2-7, with TRBD1 matching 10 bases. This CDR3 spans 14 amino acids. J gave up 1 base and V 11 bases, and 8 bases lay outside the gene matches. Germline V CDR1 and CDR2: SNHLY, FYNNEI. CDR3 in DNA: TGTGCCTGCCTCCGGGACAGGGGTTCCTACGAGCAGTACTTC. Protein: CACLRDRGSYEQYF.

The CDR3, as DNA: TGTGCCAGTAGTACAAACAGGGGGACCGGGGAGCTGTTTTTT. Encoded protein: CASSTNRGTGELFF. V is TRBV19 and J is TRBJ2-2; 8 bases line up with TRBD1. CDR3 length: 14 amino acids. Germline loops: CDR1 LNHDA, CDR2 SQIVND (reference sequence). The J segment lost 5 bases and the V segment lost 4 bases, leaving 3 bases of the junction unmatched.